These 23 T cell receptor beta chains share one sample of origin, sequenced in a study of blood T cells in healthy people across ages. PCR was performed a second time for roughly 6 to 12 cycles using a sample-barcoded 5' primer and a J-beta primer mix. TCRdb reprocessed the 5' RACE reads via MiXCR and lists one record per CDR3 protein. The sample records about 1,800,000 distinct CDR3 sequences, approximately 28% being singletons. The material sequenced was blood. Receptors originate from a young woman in good health.

A remark on this clonotype: The junction shows a germline mismatch at one end, possibly a read error. The J gene is TRBJ2-6, the V gene TRBV4-2, with D possibly TRBD2 on 7 matching bases. Germline V gene data show CDR1 as LGHNA and CDR2 as YNFKEQ. The CDR3 runs to 18 residues. The CDR3 sequence is CASSPAGQGISGTNVLTF. For the CDR3, the DNA is TGTGCCAGCAGCCCAGCGGGGCAGGGGATATCTGGGACCAACGTCCTGACTTTC.

This chain links TRBV12-3 or TRBV12-4 with TRBJ2-7; maybe TRBD1 (5 bases). This CDR3 comprises 14 residues. Trimming left V 2 bases short and J 5 bases short, with 13 bases between. Here the CDR3 DNA reads TGTGCCAGCAGTTTAAGGGGATCTAGTAACGAGCAGTACTTC. This translates into CASSLRGSSNEQYF.

This clonotype has just a few counts. This chain connects TRBV6-1 to TRBJ1-6, with TRBD1 matching 12 bases. The CDR3 runs 14 residues. The J segment lost 10 bases and the V segment lost 8 bases, leaving 6 bases of the junction unmatched. Per germline, CDR1 MNHNS and CDR2 SASEGT. CDR3 nucleotides: TGTGCCAGCTACCCGGGACAGGGGGCCTCACCCCTCCACTTT. It is translated as CASYPGQGASPLHF.

Of note for this clonotype: An end of the junction does not agree with germline; a read error may underlie this. V usage is TRBV7-3 and J usage is TRBJ2-3; 7 nucleotides match TRBD1. CDR3 length: 16 amino acids. Germline V CDR1 and CDR2: SGHTA, FQGTGA. The CDR3 coding sequence is TGTGCCAGCAGCCTCGGGACAGATCTCGTCACAGATATGCAGTATTTT. Encoded protein: CASSLGTDLVTDMQYF.

The chain uses TRBV7-3 and TRBJ2-1; weak D call: TRBD2 (6 bases). The germline CDR1 and CDR2 sequences are SGHTA and FQGTGA. V was trimmed by 5 bases and J by 3 bases, leaving 11 bases between them. This CDR3 has 14 amino acids. CDR3 amino acids: CASSKDGGYNEQFF. The CDR3 DNA sequence: TGTGCCAGCAGCAAAGACGGGGGCTACAATGAGCAGTTCTTC. Complete variable domain (other parts from reference TRBV7-3 and TRBJ2-1): GAGVSQTPSNKVTEKGKYVELRCDPISGHTALYWYRQSLGQGPEFLIYFQGTGAADDSGLPNDRFFAVRPEGSVSTLKIQRTERGDSAVYLCASSKDGGYNEQFFGPGTRLTVL.

This chain joins TRBV30 and TRBJ2-3; TRBD1 or TRBD2 may be the D gene (5 bases each). The CDR3 consists of 13 residues. The germline V gene has CDR1 GTSNPN and CDR2 SVGIG (reference sequence). Trimming left V 4 bases short and J 3 bases short, with 11 bases between. The CDR3 here is CAWTEGSTDTQYF. The CDR3 DNA follows: TGTGCCTGGACTGAGGGGTCTACAGATACGCAGTATTTT.

This clonotype occurred many times. The chain has TRBV7-2 and TRBJ2-1, with D tentatively TRBD1 or TRBD2 (5 bases each). The length of the CDR3 is 12 residues. Germline values: CDR1 SGHTA, CDR2 FQGNSA. The DNA for the CDR3 is TGTGCGACTGGGGGTACATACAATGAGCAGTTCTTC. Translated, it gives CATGGTYNEQFF. The full variable domain, rest sourced from reference TRBV7-2 and TRBJ2-1, is GAGVSQSPSNKVTEKGKDVELRCDPISGHTALYWYRQSLGQGLEFLIYFQGNSAPDKSGLPSDRFSAERTGGSVSTLTIQRTQQEDSAVYLCATGGTYNEQFFGPGTRLTVL.

This clonotype has ten or more counts. The chain recombines TRBV24-1 with TRBJ2-1, with 7 nucleotides matching TRBD2. The CDR3 is 14 amino acids. V lost 4 bases and J lost 9; bases outside the gene matches: 8. The germline V gene encodes CDR1 KGHDR and CDR2 SFDVKD. The DNA of the CDR3 is TGTGCCACCAGTGAGCCTACCGGGACTATTGAGCAGTTCTTC. It yields the protein CATSEPTGTIEQFF.

This clonotype was seen more than once but under ten times. CDR3 amino acids: CASSLQPEGPQGEQYF. DNA for the CDR3: TGTGCCAGCAGCTTGCAGCCCGAGGGCCCCCAGGGCGAGCAGTACTTC. The rearrangement uses TRBV5-5 and TRBJ2-7; D may match TRBD1 or TRBD2 (5 bases each). The CDR3 contains 16 residues. CDR1 is SGHKS and CDR2 is YYEKEE in the germline V gene (reference sequence). Trimming removed 1 base from V and 6 bases from J, with 20 bases in between. The full variable domain, with the rest looked up from reference TRBV5-5 and TRBJ2-7, is DAGVTQSPTHLIKTRGQQVTLRCSPISGHKSVSWYQQVLGQGPQFIFQYYEKEERGRGNFPDRFSARQFPNYSSELNVNALLLGDSALYLCASSLQPEGPQGEQYFGPGTRLTVT.

As to this clonotype: The junction shows a germline mismatch at one end, possibly a read error. This sequence joins TRBV20-1 and TRBJ2-7; 7 bases fit TRBD1. This CDR3 comprises 15 residues. Germline-derived CDR1 and CDR2 are DFQATT and SNEGSKA (reference sequence). This CDR3 reads CSTRAPDRSSYEQYF. CDR3 DNA: TGCAGTACTAGAGCGCCGGACAGGAGCTCCTACGAACAGTACTTC.

This clonotype appeared a few times. The gene calls are TRBV28 and TRBJ2-5; D possibly corresponds to TRBD1 (5 bases). Germline-derived CDR1 and CDR2 are MDHEN and SYDVKM. The V end lost 3 bases, the J end lost 2 bases, and 16 bases lay between the germline ends. This CDR3 is built from 16 residues. CDR3 in amino acids: CASSLSPQGEQETQYF. In DNA form, the CDR3 reads TGTGCCAGCAGTTTGTCCCCCCAGGGCGAGCAAGAGACCCAGTACTTC.

This clonotype was counted ten times or more. This chain joins TRBV7-7 and TRBJ2-7; 10 bases line up with TRBD2. The CDR3 runs to 15 residues. After removal of 5 bases from V and 5 bases from J, the junction contained 9 bases not matched to a gene. CDR1 is SSHAT and CDR2 is FNYEAQ in the germline V gene (reference sequence). The CDR3 loop reads CASSLSPSGGDEQYF. Here the CDR3 DNA reads TGTGCCAGCAGCCTCAGCCCTAGCGGGGGTGACGAGCAGTACTTC.

This sequence joins TRBV2 and TRBJ1-1; D remains ambiguous. Germline values: CDR1 SNHLY, CDR2 FYNNEI. The germline V and J ends were trimmed by 8 bases and 3 bases, with 16 bases remaining between them. The CDR3 extends over 14 amino acids. DNA of the CDR3: TGTGCCAGCCTTAAAGTGAGGGATGACACTGAAGCTTTCTTT. It encodes CASLKVRDDTEAFF.

This chain connects TRBV12-3 or TRBV12-4 to TRBJ2-7, with 7 bases aligning to TRBD1. The CDR3 is 15 residues long. V shed 5 bases and J 3 bases; nucleotides not matched to a gene: 10. CDR3 protein: CASSPQGVMSYEQYF. CDR3 sequence (DNA): TGTGCCAGCAGTCCCCAGGGGGTGATGAGCTACGAGCAGTACTTC.

Points on this clonotype: Given a much more abundant clone one base away, this may be a read error. The rearrangement joins TRBV4-3 to TRBJ2-7; no definite D call. CDR1 is LGHNA and CDR2 is YSLEER in the germline V gene. Trimming cost V 0 bases and J 7 bases, with 16 bases left between them. The CDR3 is made up of 15 amino acids. CDR3 in amino acids: CASSQDTIRYNEQYF. The CDR3 DNA sequence: TGCGCCAGCAGCCAAGACACTATACGCTACAATGAGCAGTACTTC.

The V call is TRBV24-1, the J call TRBJ2-1; D ambiguous. This CDR3 spans 11 amino acids. Germline loops: CDR1 KGHDR, CDR2 SFDVKD. The V end lost 6 bases, the J end lost 5 bases, and 4 bases lay between the germline ends. The CDR3 spells CATSWDNEQFF. CDR3 in DNA: TGTGCCACCAGTTGGGACAATGAGCAGTTCTTC.

The J gene is TRBJ2-1, the V gene TRBV29-1; D may be TRBD1 (5 bases). CDR1 and CDR2 (germline): SQVTM, ANQGSEA. With 1 base removed from V and 0 bases from J, the gap between germline ends came to 13 bases. This CDR3 is 16 amino acids long. Here the CDR3 DNA reads TGCAGCGTTGAAGGGGGCGTGCGCGCCTCCTACAATGAGCAGTTCTTC. This encodes CSVEGGVRASYNEQFF.

The genes are TRBV6-5 and TRBJ1-2; the D gene is possibly TRBD1 (5 bases). V was trimmed by 7 bases and J by 4 bases, leaving 13 bases between them. CDR1 is MNHEY, CDR2 SVGAGI, per germline. There are 13 residues in the CDR3. CDR3 sequence: CASKETGGYGYTF. The CDR3 DNA follows: TGTGCCAGCAAGGAAACCGGGGGCTATGGCTACACCTTC.

The chain is built from TRBV24-1 and TRBJ1-1; D ambiguous. Trimming stripped 4 bases from V and 0 bases from J, with 8 bases between. Germline CDR1 is KGHDR and CDR2 is SFDVKD. CDR3 length equals 14 residues. CDR3: CATSDPEVNTEAFF. CDR3 DNA: TGTGCCACCAGTGACCCGGAAGTGAACACTGAAGCTTTCTTT.

This clonotype has a count of ten or more. This chain connects TRBV10-3 to TRBJ2-7; 7 bases line up with TRBD1. The CDR3 consists of 14 residues. Per germline, CDR1 ENHRY and CDR2 SYGVKD. V lost 0 bases to trimming and J lost 2 bases; unmatched junction nucleotides: 1. As DNA, the CDR3 is TGTGCCATCAGTGAGTCGGACAGGACCTACGAGCAGTACTTC. Amino acid sequence: CAISESDRTYEQYF.

The sample holds a few counts of this clonotype. V is TRBV7-8 and J is TRBJ1-1; D possibly corresponds to TRBD1 (5 bases). V gave up 2 bases and J gave up 5 bases, with 15 bases separating them. Germline V gene lookup returns CDR1 SGHVS and CDR2 FQNEAQ. This CDR3 has 15 residues. The CDR3 DNA is TGTGCCAGCAGCTTACAGGGCAGGCTAGAAACTGAAGCTTTCTTT. Encoded protein: CASSLQGRLETEAFF. Variable domain in full (rest from reference TRBV7-8 and TRBJ1-1): GAGVSQSPRYKVAKRGQDVALRCDPISGHVSLFWYQQALGQGPEFLTYFQNEAQLDKSGLPSDRFFAERPEGSVSTLKIQRTQQEDSAVYLCASSLQGRLETEAFFGQGTRLTVV.

The chain employs TRBV3-1 and TRBJ2-3; the D gene could be TRBD1 or TRBD2 (5 bases each). The CDR3 length is 12 residues. V was trimmed by 8 bases and J by 2 bases, leaving 8 bases between them. CDR1 and CDR2 (germline): LGHDT, YNNKEL (reference sequence). The CDR3 DNA reads as TGTGCCAGCGGGGACGCCACAGATACGCAGTATTTT. Its translation: CASGDATDTQYF.

This clonotype came up a few times. The chain carries TRBV5-1 and TRBJ2-1; TRBD2 might be the D (5 bases). Germline loops: CDR1 SGHRS, CDR2 YFSETQ. CDR3 length: 18 amino acids. Trimming stripped 1 base from V and 5 bases from J, with 22 bases between. The CDR3 sequence is CASSLKVGADRPDNEQFF. The DNA for the CDR3 is TGCGCCAGCAGCTTGAAGGTAGGAGCGGATCGGCCAGACAATGAGCAGTTCTTC.